The present TCR beta chain was sequenced within a study of shared clonotypes between healthy human individuals. Notes on the study in general: Genetic and exposure-history diversity was limited by the small donor number. At large depth, rarefaction still showed sorted-subset sequencing to be incomplete.

The V end lost 4 bases, the J end lost 3 bases, and 13 bases lay between the germline ends. Germline-derived CDR1 and CDR2 are MNHEY and SMNVEV (reference sequence). CDR3 size: 14 residues. This clone was counted only a few times. The antigen is not known. Repertoires were generated with immunoSEQ multiplex PCR, while TCRdb's copy carries only in-frame clones and drops some. The sample has around 700,000 clones, more than 70% seen once. This TCR derives from a woman aged 25 to 39 in good health. This chain joins TRBV27 and TRBJ2-7, with a tentative D call TRBD1 (6 bases). The source material was memory CD4+ T cells sorted from blood. As for subset: CD45RA-negative fraction. CDR3 nucleotides: TGTGCCAGCAGTTCAACAGGGCCCGTCTACGAGCAGTACTTC. Encoded protein: CASSSTGPVYEQYF.